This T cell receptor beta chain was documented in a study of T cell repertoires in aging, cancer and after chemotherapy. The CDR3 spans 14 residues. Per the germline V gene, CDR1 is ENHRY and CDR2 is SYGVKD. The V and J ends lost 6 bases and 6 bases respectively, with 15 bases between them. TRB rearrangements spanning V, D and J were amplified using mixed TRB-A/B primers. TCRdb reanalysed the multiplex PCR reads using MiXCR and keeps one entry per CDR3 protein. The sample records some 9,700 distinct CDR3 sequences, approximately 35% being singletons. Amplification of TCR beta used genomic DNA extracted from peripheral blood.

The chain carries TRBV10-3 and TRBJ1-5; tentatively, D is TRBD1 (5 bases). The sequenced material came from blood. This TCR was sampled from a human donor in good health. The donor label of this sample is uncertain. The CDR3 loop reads CAIRFRVIGQPQHF. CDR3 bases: TGTGCCATCAGATTCAGGGTGATTGGTCAGCCCCAGCATTTT.